This T cell receptor beta chain was identified during a study of CD8+CD57+ T cells in acquired aplastic anemia. Study details: Sorted CD4+ and CD8+ cells gave a mean 3.2 ug DNA, range roughly 0.2 to 27.4 ug.

Patients included in sequencing had previously demonstrated CD8+CD57+ cell expansion by flow cytometry. The study sampled blood from patients who had received no therapy. Both TCR beta VDJ combination and CDR3 sequence profiling were carried out. Genomic DNA was the template for this profiling. TCRdb analysed the reads with MiXCR anew, one entry per CDR3 protein. The repertoire includes 200,000 to 300,000 distinct CDR3 sequences, around 82% of them detected once, and 40% to 55% sits in the top ten. The TCR originated in a human donor with aplastic anemia. Sample: sorted CD4+, CD8+, or CD8+CD57+ T cells (not recorded which) from PBMCs.

The CDR3 spells CASSGTGRASNEQFF. In DNA form, the CDR3 reads TGTGCCAGTAGTGGGACAGGGAGAGCTTCCAATGAGCAGTTCTTC. The chain uses TRBV19 and TRBJ2-1, with 9 bases identical to TRBD1. Germline CDR1 reads LNHDA; CDR2 reads SQIVND (reference sequence). Germline trimming cut 5 bases from V and 6 bases from J; bases unmatched to any gene: 8. The CDR3 has 15 residues.